The clone carrying this T cell receptor beta chain was found a few times. The CDR3 length is 13 residues. CDR1 is SGDLS and CDR2 is YYNGEE in the germline V gene. Trimming shortened V by 0 bases and J by 9 bases, and 12 bases separated the two germline ends. The data were taken from a study of T cells after yellow fever vaccination. Conversion of TCR transcripts into cDNA relied on 5'RACE template switching, which added a universal primer site and UMIs. One entry per CDR3 protein, called by TCRdb with MiXCR from the 5' RACE reads. The sample lists over 250,000 distinct CDR3 sequences; roughly 5% were seen once.

The sample here was CD4+ T cells sorted from PBMCs, taken on the day of the yellow fever booster vaccination. The sequence came from a man aged 18 to 29 who received the YFV17D yellow fever vaccine. This chain connects TRBV9 to TRBJ1-2, with D tentatively TRBD1 (6 bases). CDR3 coding DNA: TGTGCCAGCAGCGTAGCCAGGGGAAGCAGCTACACCTTC. This codes for CASSVARGSSYTF.